This T cell receptor beta chain stems from a study of T-cell reconstitution after alpha-beta-depleted transplantation in children. This clonotype has only a few counts. Unique molecular identifiers were built into the TCRbeta library. TCRdb used MiXCR to reprocess the PCR reads, holding one entry per CDR3 protein. The sample includes hundreds of thousands of distinct CDR3 sequences, about a sixth of them seen just once. The V gene lost 4 bases and the J gene lost 14 bases, with 14 bases spanning the gap. From germline, CDR1 is SGHVS and CDR2 FNYEAQ. The CDR3 contains 11 residues. The sequencing used PBMCs from the stem cell graft donor, collected from the stem cell graft. J is TRBJ1-2 and V is TRBV7-6, with D hard to call. The clonotype originates from a human donor who donated a stem cell graft to a child with acute lymphoblastic leukemia. CDR3 protein: CASSSVGVRTF. The DNA of the CDR3 is TGTGCCAGCAGCTCCGTCGGGGTCAGGACCTTC.